These T cell receptor beta chains were read from a single sample in a study of cytomegalovirus exposure and HLA in healthy donors. Clones were sequenced by immunoSEQ multiplex PCR, and TCRdb holds only the in-frame ones, with some missing. The table shows 100,000 to 150,000 clones, with around 89% occurring only once. Material: PBMCs. The receptors here all came from a man aged 18-30 years in good health and CMV-seronegative. Both conserved end residues are part of each CDR3. A D gene is named only where the DNA matches it firmly. Clone size is not always given. Where it is, it says once, few, many or a class for expanded clones.

d_call: NA
v_call: TRBV2
j_call: TRBJ1-1
clone_size: NA
cdr3_nt: TGTGCCACCCTAGGTGACACTGAAGCTTTCTTT
cdr3_aa: CATLGDTEAFF

d_call: TRBD2
v_call: TRBV7-9
j_call: TRBJ2-6
clone_size: NA
cdr3_nt: TGTGCCAGCAGCTTTGCGGGGGTCCCTGGGGCCAACGTCCTGACTTTC
cdr3_aa: CASSFAGVPGANVLTF

d_call: NA
v_call: TRBV11-1
j_call: TRBJ2-1
clone_size: NA
cdr3_nt: TGTGCCAGCAGCTTCCCGATAGTTGGTAGCGGAGCTTACAATGAGCAGTTCTTC
cdr3_aa: CASSFPIVGSGAYNEQFF

d_call: NA
v_call: TRBV11-3
j_call: TRBJ1-5
clone_size: NA
cdr3_nt: TGTGCCAGCAGCTTAGAGTCTACTGAGCCCCAGCATTTT
cdr3_aa: CASSLESTEPQHF

d_call: NA
v_call: TRBV5-1
j_call: TRBJ2-5
clone_size: NA
cdr3_nt: TGCGCCAGCAGCTCTCAGGGGGGCGGAGGGGAGACCCAGTACTTC
cdr3_aa: CASSSQGGGGETQYF

d_call: TRBD2
v_call: TRBV5-1
j_call: TRBJ2-1
clone_size: NA
cdr3_nt: TGCGCCAGCAGCTTGCCTTGGACTAGCGGAAAAAACAATGAGCAGTTCTTC
cdr3_aa: CASSLPWTSGKNNEQFF

d_call: NA
v_call: TRBV27
j_call: TRBJ2-7
clone_size: NA
cdr3_nt: TGTGCCAGCAGTCCAGCGGGCTCCCTGGGGGATTACGAGCAGTACTTC
cdr3_aa: CASSPAGSLGDYEQYF

d_call: NA
v_call: TRBV18
j_call: TRBJ1-1
clone_size: NA
cdr3_nt: TGTGCCAGCTCAGCACGGACAGACTACACTGAAGCTTTCTTT
cdr3_aa: CASSARTDYTEAFF

d_call: NA
v_call: TRBV27
j_call: TRBJ1-1
clone_size: NA
cdr3_nt: TGTGCCAGCAGTTTAGTGTCAGGGTACACTGAAGCTTTCTTT
cdr3_aa: CASSLVSGYTEAFF

d_call: NA
v_call: TRBV2
j_call: TRBJ1-2
clone_size: once
cdr3_nt: TGTGCCAGCAGTGGGCAGGGAATAAATGGCTACACCTTC
cdr3_aa: CASSGQGINGYTF

d_call: NA
v_call: TRBV10-3
j_call: TRBJ1-2
clone_size: NA
cdr3_nt: TGTGCCATCGGTGATGGAGCTGGCTACACCTTC
cdr3_aa: CAIGDGAGYTF

d_call: NA
v_call: TRBV28
j_call: TRBJ1-5
clone_size: NA
cdr3_nt: TGTGCCAGCAGAAACAGGGTTGGCGGCAATCAGCCCCAGCATTTT
cdr3_aa: CASRNRVGGNQPQHF

d_call: TRBD2
v_call: TRBV5-1
j_call: TRBJ2-1
clone_size: NA
cdr3_nt: TGCGCCAGCAGCTTACCAACCGGGACTAGCGGGGTCTACAATGAGCAGTTCTTC
cdr3_aa: CASSLPTGTSGVYNEQFF

d_call: NA
v_call: TRBV5-4
j_call: TRBJ1-2
clone_size: NA
cdr3_nt: TGTGCCAGCAGCTTCTTAGGGCAGGGGAACGGCTACACCTTC
cdr3_aa: CASSFLGQGNGYTF

d_call: TRBD2
v_call: TRBV5-4
j_call: TRBJ2-4
clone_size: NA
cdr3_nt: TGTGCCAGCAGCCAAACCAATTTTAGCGGGCAACTAGCCAAAAACATTCAGTACTTC
cdr3_aa: CASSQTNFSGQLAKNIQYF

d_call: NA
v_call: TRBV27
j_call: TRBJ2-1
clone_size: NA
cdr3_nt: TGTGCCGCGGGGCTTAGCTCCTACAATGAGCAGTTCTTC
cdr3_aa: CAAGLSSYNEQFF

d_call: NA
v_call: TRBV28
j_call: TRBJ1-5
clone_size: NA
cdr3_nt: TGTGCCAGCAGTTTTTACAGGGAAGGCAATCAGCCCCAGCATTTT
cdr3_aa: CASSFYREGNQPQHF

d_call: NA
v_call: TRBV20-1
j_call: TRBJ2-2
clone_size: once
cdr3_nt: TGCAGTGTTCGACTCCGACGGGGGCTGTTTTTT
cdr3_aa: CSVRLRRGLFF

d_call: TRBD1
v_call: TRBV28
j_call: TRBJ1-1
clone_size: NA
cdr3_nt: TGTGCCAGCAGTTTCCGGCAGGGGGGAGGGAACACTGAAGCTTTCTTT
cdr3_aa: CASSFRQGGGNTEAFF

d_call: NA
v_call: TRBV28
j_call: TRBJ2-7
clone_size: NA
cdr3_nt: TGTGCCCACAAACAGATCGGTACCTACGAGCAGTACTTC
cdr3_aa: CAHKQIGTYEQYF

d_call: TRBD1
v_call: TRBV11-2
j_call: TRBJ2-5
clone_size: NA
cdr3_nt: TGTGCCAGCAGCCCCTGGGACAGCCAAGAGACCCAGTACTTC
cdr3_aa: CASSPWDSQETQYF

d_call: TRBD1
v_call: TRBV25-1
j_call: TRBJ2-1
clone_size: NA
cdr3_nt: TGTGCCAGCAGTGAACATACAGGGGTGTACAATGAGCAGTTCTTC
cdr3_aa: CASSEHTGVYNEQFF

d_call: TRBD1
v_call: TRBV28
j_call: TRBJ1-3
clone_size: NA
cdr3_nt: TGTGCCAGCAGTTCAGGGGGCCCGAACTCTGGAAACACCATATATTTT
cdr3_aa: CASSSGGPNSGNTIYF

d_call: TRBD1
v_call: TRBV29-1
j_call: TRBJ2-5
clone_size: NA
cdr3_nt: TGCAGCGCAGACAGGGATTATTCGGAGACCCAGTACTTC
cdr3_aa: CSADRDYSETQYF

d_call: NA
v_call: TRBV10-3
j_call: TRBJ2-3
clone_size: NA
cdr3_nt: TGTGCCATCAGTGACGAAAAGATAAGGGCTAGCTCAAGCACAGATACGCAGTATTTT
cdr3_aa: CAISDEKIRASSSTDTQYF

d_call: TRBD2
v_call: TRBV2
j_call: TRBJ2-3
clone_size: NA
cdr3_nt: TGTGCCAGCAGTTCTTCTAACGGGGGGGTTAGCACAGATACGCAGTATTTT
cdr3_aa: CASSSSNGGVSTDTQYF

d_call: TRBD2
v_call: TRBV7-9
j_call: TRBJ2-1
clone_size: NA
cdr3_nt: TGTGCCAGCAGCCTAAGCGGGGGGATAAACAATGAGCAGTTCTTC
cdr3_aa: CASSLSGGINNEQFF